This TCR beta chain was sequenced during a study of regulatory T cells in long-lasting Graves disease listed by TCRdb under 2021. Study-level background: Persistent Graves' disease was defined as persistently positive TSH receptor autoantibodies together with antithyroid drug treatment for over 5 years. The study took place in China and was registered as a clinical trial. This study used TCR sequencing and RNA sequencing of peripheral blood to compare persistent Graves' disease patients against newly diagnosed Graves' disease patients. TCR sequencing covered some 13 persistent and roughly 20 newly diagnosed Graves' disease patients, about 35 samples in total. In the clinical cohort, patients with persistent Graves' disease had used antithyroid drugs for an average of around 10 years.

This clonotype was recorded a few times. The target of this receptor is not known. Base quality data are lacking; no much larger clone is found one base away. The CDR3 measures 16 amino acids from cysteine to phenylalanine. Only the CDR3 part of the read is kept: 48 bases, read in frame from the first base. Based on the germline V gene, the CDR1 and CDR2 sequences are SGDLS and YYNGEE. After removal of 3 bases from V and 0 bases from J, the junction retains 6 bases not matched to a gene. The study at large found these results: Patients with persistent disease shared more public clonotypes (about 2,900) than newly diagnosed patients did (around 1,000). The small sample size was acknowledged by the authors as a limitation that may reduce accuracy. Peripheral blood alone was examined, since thyroid tissue, which constituted the primary lesion, could not be accessed. Only the TCR beta chain was sequenced and analyzed. Lower TCR Shannon entropy and fewer highly expanded clones were observed in persistent Graves' disease patients than in newly diagnosed patients, which suggested clonal expansion. TRBV28, TRBJ1-2 and TRBJ2-5 were preferentially used in persistent disease, while TRBV20-1 and TRBJ2-1 were favored in newly diagnosed disease.

The time point label here, explained by the study, means: persistent/refractory GD, antithyroid drugs over 5 years with positive TRAb. For both TCR sequencing and RNA sequencing, RNA was extracted from PBMCs in TRIzol. Graves' disease was diagnosed according to American Thyroid Association guidelines. Patients were recruited from an endocrinology department in Xi'an, China. Each patient gave approximately 8.8 milliliters of peripheral blood, collected in an EDTA anticoagulant tube. PBMCs were isolated by Ficoll Paque Plus density gradient separation without further T cell sorting. An Agilent 2100 Bioanalyzer and agarose gel were used to check RNA quality, while a NanoDrop 2000 measured RNA concentration. The library came from multiplex PCR. TCRdb records Illumina HiSeq 4000 as the sequencer. CDR3 regions were amplified by Arm-PCR with iRepertoire HTBI primers to construct TCR beta libraries. Gel purification was performed on PCR products prior to sequencing. Under the source paper's analysis protocol: A total of some 65 TRBV and under 15 TRBJ segments were identified across samples and were used for gene usage analysis of CDR3 amino acid clonotypes. Filtered high-quality paired reads were merged into contigs using COPE and FqMerger. BLAST was used to align contigs to IMGT TRBV, TRBD and TRBJ reference genes, with CDR3 defined following IMGT. Any clonotype with a frequency above 0.1% was counted as a highly expanded clone. Repertoire diversity was measured by Shannon entropy, and V-J evenness by the Gini coefficient. Public clonotypes were defined as clonotypes shared by more than one individual. TCRdb cleaned the public reads at Q25 with fastp, built clones with MiXCR and kept in-frame beta chains. Under each unique CDR3 protein, matching rows form one entry showing the most common genes and DNA. TCRdb assigned the V and J calls; the authors' analysis was not used. This sample is represented by about 470,000 distinct CDR3 sequences; around 20% of them were singletons. Jointly, the top ten make up 7.8% of the sample.

The chain couples TRBV9 to TRBJ2-4, and TRBD1 aligns with 7 junction nucleotides. This TCR was sampled from a female donor with Graves disease. The sequencing here drew on peripheral blood mononuclear cells (PBMCs), taken when the disease was refractory, from a patient treated with antithyroid drugs. The CDR3 region: CASSARQGLAKNIQYF. The DNA sequence is given as TGTGCCAGCAGCGCGAGACAGGGTCTAGCCAAAAACATTCAGTACTTC.